The rows below give T cell receptor beta chains drawn from one sample of a study of T cell changes during pregnancy in multiple sclerosis. Sequencing was performed with immunoSEQ multiplex PCR; in TCRdb, only in-frame clones are kept and a portion is missing. The data contain some 23,000 clones, 75% to 90% of them singletons. The source was CD4+ T cells from peripheral blood mononuclear cells, collected in the first trimester of pregnancy. Receptors were obtained from a female donor in good health, enrolled as a control in a pregnancy study. The CDR3 runs from the conserved cysteine through the conserved F or W. A D gene is named only where the DNA matches it firmly. Only some rows state a clone size, as once, few, many or a class for expanded clones.

d_gene	v_gene	j_gene	abundance	CDR3nt	CDR3aa
NA	TRBV29-1	TRBJ2-1	once	TGCAGCGTCGGCTTTAGGCTGAGGAAAGTACACAATGAGCAGTTCTTC	CSVGFRLRKVHNEQFF
TRBD1	TRBV18	TRBJ1-1	NA	TGTGCCAGCTCACCGGTGGACAGGGAAGCTTTCTTT	CASSPVDREAFF
NA	TRBV5-5	TRBJ1-2	NA	TGTGCCAGCAGCTTGGTCCCAGGTCCTAACTATGGCTACACCTTC	CASSLVPGPNYGYTF
TRBD1	TRBV15	TRBJ1-2	few	TGTGCCACCAGCAGAGCCGGGACAGGGGGCTCGAACTATGGCTACACCTTC	CATSRAGTGGSNYGYTF
TRBD1	TRBV19	TRBJ2-6	NA	TGTGCCAGTAGCCGACAGGGCGCTGGGGCCAACGTCCTGACTTTC	CASSRQGAGANVLTF
NA	TRBV6-1	TRBJ2-7	NA	TGTGCCAGCAGTGAAGGGTATCGGGGGGCGAGCTCCTACGAGCAGTACTTC	CASSEGYRGASSYEQYF
TRBD1	TRBV2	TRBJ1-2	NA	TGTGCCCAGGGGACAGCTAACTATGGCTACACCTTC	CAQGTANYGYTF
NA	TRBV5-5	TRBJ1-4	once	TGTGCCAGCAGCTTGAGGGGCGAAAAACTGTTTTTT	CASSLRGEKLFF
TRBD2	TRBV7-9	TRBJ2-7	NA	TGTGCCAGCAGCTATCAGCGGGGGAAAACCTACGAGCAGTACTTC	CASSYQRGKTYEQYF
NA	TRBV7-8	TRBJ2-7	NA	TGTGCCAGCGACAGTGGGTTCGAGCAGTACTTC	CASDSGFEQYF
NA	TRBV11-2	TRBJ1-4	once	TGTGCCAGCAGCTTATCCCCGGGGGGTCGTTCGGGGGCTAATGAAAAACTGTTTTTT	CASSLSPGGRSGANEKLFF
TRBD2	TRBV19	TRBJ2-2	NA	TGTGCCAGTAGTGCGGGACCGGGACTAGCGAGTACCGGGGAGCTGTTTTTT	CASSAGPGLASTGELFF
NA	TRBV6-4	TRBJ2-3	NA	TGTGCCAGCAGTGACTCCCAGGGCCCCACAGATACGCAGTATTTT	CASSDSQGPTDTQYF
NA	TRBV6-5	TRBJ2-2	NA	TGTGCCAGTAGGGGTTTGTCCGGGGAGCTGTTTTTT	CASRGLSGELFF
TRBD1	TRBV6-6	TRBJ1-1	once	TGTGCCAGCAGTTACCGGGGACAGGGAAGGGACACTGAAGCTTTCTTT	CASSYRGQGRDTEAFF
NA	TRBV5-5	TRBJ1-1	NA	TGTGCCAGCAGCTCCTACGGCACTGAAGCTTTCTTT	CASSSYGTEAFF
NA	TRBV29-1	TRBJ1-4	NA	TGCAGCGTTGCCGGGGGGGGGAGTGAAAAACTGTTTTTT	CSVAGGGSEKLFF
TRBD1	TRBV5-1	TRBJ2-5	NA	TGCGCCAGCAGCGATCCGGGACAGGGGCCAGAGACCCAGTACTTC	CASSDPGQGPETQYF
TRBD1	TRBV19	TRBJ2-5	NA	TGTGCCAGTAGTGTAGAGACAGGGTTCGGGGAGACCCAGTACTTC	CASSVETGFGETQYF
TRBD1	TRBV19	TRBJ1-5	NA	TGTGCCAGTAGCCAAGGCAGCGGACAGGGGAATCAGCCCCAGCATTTT	CASSQGSGQGNQPQHF
TRBD2	TRBV9	TRBJ2-1	NA	TGTGCCAGCAGCGTAGAGGTGGATAGCGGGATCTACAATGAGCAGTTCTTC	CASSVEVDSGIYNEQFF
NA	TRBV19	TRBJ2-7	NA	TGTGCCAGTAGTAGGTTATGGCGCGGGACCCGGGGCGAGCAGTACTTC	CASSRLWRGTRGEQYF
NA	TRBV7-9	TRBJ1-1	NA	TGTGCCAGCAGCTTAGCAGGGGCACGGCCTGAAGCTTTCTTT	CASSLAGARPEAFF
TRBD2	TRBV7-2	TRBJ2-3	NA	TGTGCCAGCAGCTTAGTGGCGGGAGCCGCAGATACGCAGTATTTT	CASSLVAGAADTQYF
NA	TRBV6-6	TRBJ1-3	NA	TGTGCCAGCAGAGGACAATCTGGAAACACCATATATTTT	CASRGQSGNTIYF
TRBD1	TRBV6-6	TRBJ1-6	NA	TGTGCCAGCAGTAATCGACAGGGGTTGACACCCCTCCACTTT	CASSNRQGLTPLHF
TRBD2	TRBV7-3	TRBJ2-5	NA	TGTGCCAGCAGCCCGCTAGCGGGGGGGCAGGAGACCCAGTACTTC	CASSPLAGGQETQYF
TRBD2	TRBV7-3	TRBJ2-1	NA	TGTGCCAGCAGCTCCCCTAGCGGGGAGGGCCGGAACAATGAGCAGTTCTTC	CASSSPSGEGRNNEQFF
NA	TRBV9	TRBJ1-4	NA	TGTGCCAGCAGTTCCAAACTGGGGGGGGGAGAAAAACTGTTTTTT	CASSSKLGGGEKLFF
NA	TRBV27	TRBJ2-5	NA	TGTGCCAGCAGTCCCCGTGACCTAGCGCGGACAAGGGGGACCCAGTACTTC	CASSPRDLARTRGTQYF
TRBD1	TRBV7-8	TRBJ1-6	NA	TGTGCCAGCAGCTCAAACAGGGGGCAGGATAATTCACCCCTCCACTTT	CASSSNRGQDNSPLHF
TRBD1	TRBV6-5	TRBJ1-5	NA	TGTGCCAGCAGTTACTCGACAGGGGCTCAGCCCCAGCATTTT	CASSYSTGAQPQHF
TRBD1	TRBV5-6	TRBJ2-4	once	TGTGCCAGCAGCTTGGGACAGGGATGGGGAGCCAAAAACATTCAGTACTTC	CASSLGQGWGAKNIQYF
NA	TRBV28	TRBJ2-1	NA	TGTGCCAGCAGTGGACAGTACAATGAGCAGTTCTTC	CASSGQYNEQFF
TRBD1	TRBV19	TRBJ1-4	few	TGTGCCAGTAATGATCCCGGGACAGCAGCTGAAAAACTGTTTTTT	CASNDPGTAAEKLFF
NA	TRBV23-1	TRBJ1-1	once	TGCGCCAGCAGTCAATATTGGCAGGTTGAGGGCAACACTGAAGCTTTCTTT	CASSQYWQVEGNTEAFF
NA	TRBV2	TRBJ2-3	NA	TGTGCCAGCAGTGAACGGGGGGCATGGACAGATACGCAGTATTTT	CASSERGAWTDTQYF
TRBD2	TRBV5-3	TRBJ2-1	NA	TGTGCCAGAAGCCTGGGACTAGCGGGACCCTACAATGAGCAGTTCTTC	CARSLGLAGPYNEQFF
NA	TRBV7-6	TRBJ1-2	NA	TGTGCCAGCAGCTCCTGGGGAGCGGACGGCTACACCTTC	CASSSWGADGYTF
TRBD1	TRBV9	TRBJ1-6	few	TGTGCCAGCAGCGCGGACAGGGTGAGCTCCTATAATTCACCCCTCCACTTT	CASSADRVSSYNSPLHF
NA	TRBV9	TRBJ2-3	NA	TGTGCCAGCAGTGCAGGCTGGTACACAGATACGCAGTATTTT	CASSAGWYTDTQYF
NA	TRBV19	TRBJ1-1	NA	TGTGCCAGTAGTATAGTTCCCGGCAGGATACGAACAAGGTCTGAAGCTTTCTTT	CASSIVPGRIRTRSEAFF